The rows below give T cell receptor beta chains drawn from one sample of a study of blood T cell repertoires in COVID-19. Clones were read by immunoSEQ multiplex PCR, and TCRdb kept only the in-frame ones, dropping some. The sample shows approximately 350,000 clones, 80% to 90% of them seen only once. Sequences were obtained from PBMCs or T cells enriched from blood (not recorded which). These receptors were taken from a man aged 18-30 years who had recovered from COVID-19. Each CDR3 is given with its conserved first and last residue. Fields, in order: V gene, J gene, CDR3 protein.

TRBV9,TRBJ1-2,CASSADRDVMDYGYTF
TRBV19,TRBJ2-2,CASSGQGTGELFF
TRBV6-5,TRBJ2-7,CASFLNLAGDEQYF
TRBV5-4,TRBJ1-4,CASSLVGTGLPANEKLFF
TRBV4-3,TRBJ2-7,CASSQRHSGVYEQYF
TRBV5-5,TRBJ1-2,CASSFFLRGGYTF
TRBV28,TRBJ2-7,CAFARHVEYEQYF
TRBV28,TRBJ1-5,CASRPAGASNQPQHF
TRBV19,TRBJ1-1,CASRRSVNTEAFF
TRBV28,TRBJ2-3,CASSLTDTQYF
TRBV3-1/TRBV3-2,TRBJ2-2,CASSARLAGGNTGELFF
TRBV12-3/TRBV12-4,TRBJ1-1,CASSFSRDTEAFF
TRBV6-2/TRBV6-3,TRBJ1-4,CASSSVDNNEKLFF
TRBV7-2,TRBJ1-5,CASSPQDISNQPQHF
TRBV5-1,TRBJ2-1,CASSPGQGQDEQFF
TRBV7-9,TRBJ1-2,CATRQTGEGGYTF
TRBV6-2/TRBV6-3,TRBJ2-5,CASSFPGKETQYF
TRBV28,TRBJ1-2,CASNPQPGQGLSYTF
TRBV6-2/TRBV6-3,TRBJ1-5,CASSYDRGWNQPQHF
TRBV6-5,TRBJ2-3,CASSSHTTLRTQYF
TRBV27,TRBJ2-1,CASSLRVTYSTSGSGDEQFF
TRBV19,TRBJ1-2,CASSSQQGEAYGYTF
TRBV12-3/TRBV12-4,TRBJ2-3,CASSYSPTQYF
TRBV28,TRBJ2-7,CASTSPPAYEQYF
TRBV7-6,TRBJ1-5,CASSWDRGGQPQHF
TRBV7-9,TRBJ2-3,CASSTLADQLPDTQYF